This T cell receptor beta chain was recovered during a study of T cell responses to AZD1222 COVID-19 vaccine. Overall study findings and caveats: Reportedly, nearly half the spike-specific TCRs target unmutated variant regions. Repertoire sampling occurred only after the peak T cell response. The study identified only five to seven AZD1222 recipients as seropositive at baseline.

Comment on this clone: Antigen unknown.

Assay: immunoSEQ multiplex PCR; the TCRdb copy retains only in-frame clones and omits some. The sample yields roughly 120,000 clones, just over 85% seen once. V shed 7 bases and J 6 bases; nucleotides not matched to a gene: 15. Germline V lookup: CDR1 MDHEN, CDR2 SYDVKM. The CDR3 length is 16 residues. J is TRBJ2-3 and V is TRBV28; 8 nucleotides align to TRBD2. The receptor comes from an adult in good health. Sample: peripheral blood, taken on day 0 of AZD1222 vaccination. CDR3: CASTLRGGRLGDTQYF. The CDR3 DNA reads TGTGCCAGCACCCTCCGGGGCGGGAGGTTAGGGGATACGCAGTATTTT.